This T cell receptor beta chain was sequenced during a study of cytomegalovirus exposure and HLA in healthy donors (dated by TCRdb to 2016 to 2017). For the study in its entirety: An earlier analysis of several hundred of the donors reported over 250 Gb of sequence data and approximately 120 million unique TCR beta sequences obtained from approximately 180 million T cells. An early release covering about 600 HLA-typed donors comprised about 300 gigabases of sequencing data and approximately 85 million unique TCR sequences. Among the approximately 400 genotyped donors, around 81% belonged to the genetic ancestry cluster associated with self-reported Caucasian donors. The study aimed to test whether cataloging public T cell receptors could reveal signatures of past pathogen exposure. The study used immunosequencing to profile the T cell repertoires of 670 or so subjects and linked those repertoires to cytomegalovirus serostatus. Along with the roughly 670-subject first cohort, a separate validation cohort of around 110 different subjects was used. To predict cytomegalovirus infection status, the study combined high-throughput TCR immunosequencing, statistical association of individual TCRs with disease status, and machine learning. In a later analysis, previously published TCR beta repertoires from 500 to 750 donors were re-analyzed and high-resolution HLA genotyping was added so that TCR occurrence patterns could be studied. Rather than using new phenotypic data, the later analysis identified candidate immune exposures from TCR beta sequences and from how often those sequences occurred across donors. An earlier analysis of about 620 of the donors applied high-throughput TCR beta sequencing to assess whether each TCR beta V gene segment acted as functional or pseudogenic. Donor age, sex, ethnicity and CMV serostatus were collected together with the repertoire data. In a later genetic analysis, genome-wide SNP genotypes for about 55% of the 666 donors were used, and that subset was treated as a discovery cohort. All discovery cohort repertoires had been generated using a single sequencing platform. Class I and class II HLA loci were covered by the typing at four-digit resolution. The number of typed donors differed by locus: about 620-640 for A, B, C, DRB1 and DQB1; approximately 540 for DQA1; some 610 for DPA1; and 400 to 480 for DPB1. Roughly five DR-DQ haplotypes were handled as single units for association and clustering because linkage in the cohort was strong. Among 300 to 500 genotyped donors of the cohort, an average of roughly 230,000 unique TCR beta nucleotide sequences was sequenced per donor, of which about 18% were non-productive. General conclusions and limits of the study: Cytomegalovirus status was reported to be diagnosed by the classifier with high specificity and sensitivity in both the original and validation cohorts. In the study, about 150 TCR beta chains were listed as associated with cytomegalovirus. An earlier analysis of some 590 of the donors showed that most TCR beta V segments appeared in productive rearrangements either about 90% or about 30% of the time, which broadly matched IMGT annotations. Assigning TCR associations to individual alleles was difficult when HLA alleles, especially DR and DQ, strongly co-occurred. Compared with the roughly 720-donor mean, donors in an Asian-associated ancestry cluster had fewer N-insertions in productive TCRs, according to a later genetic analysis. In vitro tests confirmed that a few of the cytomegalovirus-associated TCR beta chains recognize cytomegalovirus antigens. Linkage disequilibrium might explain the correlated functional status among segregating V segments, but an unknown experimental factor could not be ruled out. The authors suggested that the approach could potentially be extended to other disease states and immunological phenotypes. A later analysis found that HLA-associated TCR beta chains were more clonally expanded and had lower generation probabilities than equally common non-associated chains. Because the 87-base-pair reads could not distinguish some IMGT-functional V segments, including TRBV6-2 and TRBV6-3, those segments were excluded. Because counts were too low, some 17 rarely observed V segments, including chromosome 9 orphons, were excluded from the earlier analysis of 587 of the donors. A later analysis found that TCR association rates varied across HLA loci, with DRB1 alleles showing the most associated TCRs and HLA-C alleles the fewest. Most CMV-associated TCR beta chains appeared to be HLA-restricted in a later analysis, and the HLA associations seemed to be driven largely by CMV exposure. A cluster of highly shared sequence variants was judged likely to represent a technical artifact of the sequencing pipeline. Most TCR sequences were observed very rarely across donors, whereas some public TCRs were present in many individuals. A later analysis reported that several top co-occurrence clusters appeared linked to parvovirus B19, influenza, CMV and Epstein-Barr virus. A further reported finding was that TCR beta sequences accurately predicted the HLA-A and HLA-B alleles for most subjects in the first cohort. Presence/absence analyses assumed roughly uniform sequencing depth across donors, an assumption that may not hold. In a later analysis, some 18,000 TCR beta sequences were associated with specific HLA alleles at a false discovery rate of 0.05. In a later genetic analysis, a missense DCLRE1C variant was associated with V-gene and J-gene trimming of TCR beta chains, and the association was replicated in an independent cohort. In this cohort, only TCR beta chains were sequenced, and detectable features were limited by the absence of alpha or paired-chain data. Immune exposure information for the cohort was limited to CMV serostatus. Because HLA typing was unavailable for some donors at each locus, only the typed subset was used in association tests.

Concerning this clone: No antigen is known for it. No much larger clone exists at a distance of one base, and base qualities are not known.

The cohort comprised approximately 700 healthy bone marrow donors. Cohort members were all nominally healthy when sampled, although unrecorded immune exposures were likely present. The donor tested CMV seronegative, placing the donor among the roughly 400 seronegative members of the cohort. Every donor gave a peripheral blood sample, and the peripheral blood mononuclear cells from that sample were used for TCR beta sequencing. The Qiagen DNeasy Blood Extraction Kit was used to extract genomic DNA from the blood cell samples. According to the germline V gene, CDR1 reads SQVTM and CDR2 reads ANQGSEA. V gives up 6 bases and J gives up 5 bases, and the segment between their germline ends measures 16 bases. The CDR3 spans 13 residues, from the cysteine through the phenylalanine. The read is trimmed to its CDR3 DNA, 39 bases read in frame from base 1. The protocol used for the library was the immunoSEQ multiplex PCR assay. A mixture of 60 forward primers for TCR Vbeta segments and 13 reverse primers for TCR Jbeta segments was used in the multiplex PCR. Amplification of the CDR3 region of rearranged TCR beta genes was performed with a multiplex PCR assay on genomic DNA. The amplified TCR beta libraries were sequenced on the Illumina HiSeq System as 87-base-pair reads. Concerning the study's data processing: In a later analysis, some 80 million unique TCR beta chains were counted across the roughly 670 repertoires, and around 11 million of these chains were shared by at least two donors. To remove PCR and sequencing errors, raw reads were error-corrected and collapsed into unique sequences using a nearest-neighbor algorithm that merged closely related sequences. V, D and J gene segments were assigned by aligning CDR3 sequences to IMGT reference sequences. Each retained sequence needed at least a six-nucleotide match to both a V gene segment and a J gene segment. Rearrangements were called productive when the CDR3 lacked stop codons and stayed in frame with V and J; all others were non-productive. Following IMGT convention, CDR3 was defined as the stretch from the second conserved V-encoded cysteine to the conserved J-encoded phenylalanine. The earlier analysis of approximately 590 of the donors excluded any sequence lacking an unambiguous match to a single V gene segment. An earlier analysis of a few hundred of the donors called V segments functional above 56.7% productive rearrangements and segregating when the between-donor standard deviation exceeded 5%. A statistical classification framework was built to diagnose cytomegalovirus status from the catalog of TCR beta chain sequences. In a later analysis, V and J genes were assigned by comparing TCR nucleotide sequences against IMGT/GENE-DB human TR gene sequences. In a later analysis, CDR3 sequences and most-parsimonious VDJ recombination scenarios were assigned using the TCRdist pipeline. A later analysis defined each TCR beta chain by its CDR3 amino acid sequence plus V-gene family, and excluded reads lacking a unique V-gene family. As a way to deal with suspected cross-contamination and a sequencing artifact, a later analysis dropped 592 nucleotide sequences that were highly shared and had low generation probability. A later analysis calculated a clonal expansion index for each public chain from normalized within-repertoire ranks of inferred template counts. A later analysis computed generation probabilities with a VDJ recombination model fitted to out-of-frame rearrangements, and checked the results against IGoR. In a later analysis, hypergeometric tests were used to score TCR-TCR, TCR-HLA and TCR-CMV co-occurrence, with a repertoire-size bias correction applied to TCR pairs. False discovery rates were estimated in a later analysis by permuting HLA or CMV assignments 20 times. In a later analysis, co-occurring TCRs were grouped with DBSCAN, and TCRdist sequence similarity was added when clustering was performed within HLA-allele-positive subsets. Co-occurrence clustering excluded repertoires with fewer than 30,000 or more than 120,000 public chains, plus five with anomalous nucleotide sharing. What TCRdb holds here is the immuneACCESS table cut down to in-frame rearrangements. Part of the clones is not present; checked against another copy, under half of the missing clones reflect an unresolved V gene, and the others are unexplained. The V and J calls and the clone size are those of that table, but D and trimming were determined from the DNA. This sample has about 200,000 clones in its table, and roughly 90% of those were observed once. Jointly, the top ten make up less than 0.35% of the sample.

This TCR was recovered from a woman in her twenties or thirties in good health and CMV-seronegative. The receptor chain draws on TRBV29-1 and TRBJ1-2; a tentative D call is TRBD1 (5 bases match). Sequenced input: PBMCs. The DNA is TGCAGCGTCCGCGCACAGGATCAATATGGCTACACCTTC. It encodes CSVRAQDQYGYTF.